Following are 3 T cell receptor beta chains from one sample sequenced in a study of tumor-infiltrating lymphocytes in primary liver carcinoma. RNA isolated from unsorted whole blood supplied the blood RNA, with germline DNA also extracted. Production of TCR beta cDNA used 400 to 650 ng total RNA together with a constant-region primer. Construction of TCR beta libraries relied on three successive nested multiplex PCR rounds employing slightly modified ARM-PCR. A C-beta reverse primer was combined with TRBV1-TRBV30 forward primers in the first two PCR rounds, and each round had roughly 11 cycles. TCRdb independently ran MiXCR on the multiplex PCR reads; one entry per CDR3 protein. The profile shows 190,000 or so distinct CDR3 sequences, about 65% of them singletons. Sequencing was carried out using peripheral blood. Source of these receptors: a woman aged 60-75 years with primary liver carcinoma and hepatitis B virus infection.

On this clonotype: The final CDR3 position lacks the conserved phenylalanine or tryptophan, pointing to a likely read error. The chain has TRBV11-3 and TRBJ1-2, with a tentative D call TRBD1 (5 bases). The V and J ends lost 7 bases and 0 bases respectively, with 15 bases between them. Per the germline V gene, CDR1 is SGHNT and CDR2 is YENEEA. The CDR3 spans 15 residues. Here the CDR3 DNA reads TGTGCCAGCAACACCTCTGGGGGATCTAACTATGGCTACACCTCC. This gives the protein CASNTSGGSNYGYTS.

As for this clonotype: A junction end diverges from the germline sequence, so it may reflect a read error. The V and J genes are TRBV11-2 and TRBJ2-5; the match to TRBD1 covers 7 bases. Per the germline V gene, CDR1 is SGHAT and CDR2 is FQNNGV. The CDR3 extends over 15 amino acids. CDR3 residues: CASSAWDRDEETQYF. In DNA form, the CDR3 reads TGTGCCAGCAGCGCCTGGGACAGAGACGAAGAGACCCAGTACTTT.

With respect to this clonotype: A much bigger clone sits one base away, suggesting this may be a read error. The V call is TRBV7-9, the J call TRBJ2-7; D tentatively reads TRBD1 or TRBD2 (5 bases each). The CDR3 sequence is 11 residues long. From germline, CDR1 is SEHNR and CDR2 FQNEAQ (reference sequence). This CDR3 reads CTSSRTGRQYF. CDR3 in DNA: TGTACCAGCAGCCGCACGGGGCGTCAGTACTTC.